This T cell receptor beta chain was profiled in a study of blood T cell repertoires in COVID-19. Per the germline V gene, CDR1 is SGHKS and CDR2 is YYEKEE (reference sequence). CDR3 length: 15 residues. The V segment lost 3 bases and the J segment 3 bases; nucleotides outside the gene matches: 9. This table comes from immunoSEQ multiplex PCR, and its TCRdb copy is limited to in-frame clones, with some not included. The sample has some 250,000 clones; 82% are singletons. The sequencing input was peripheral blood. The gene calls are TRBV5-5 and TRBJ2-7; 7 bases are a match to TRBD1. The TCR was taken from a woman aged 18-30 years with acute or convalescent COVID-19. CDR3 nucleotide sequence: TGTGCCAGCAGCTGGGTGACAGGGCCTGGCTACGAGCAGTACTTC. Translation gives CASSWVTGPGYEQYF.